This T cell receptor beta chain was observed in a study of T cell responses to AZD1222 COVID-19 vaccine. The study's findings and limits: Donors skewed white British and female; clonal diversity was possibly underestimated.

With respect to this clone: The target antigen is unknown.

The method was immunoSEQ multiplex PCR; TCRdb's version includes in-frame clones alone and lacks a portion of them. The table lists fewer than 150,000 clones, more than 85% of them singletons. The CDR3 is 14 amino acids. The clonotype comes from an adult in good health. The chain couples TRBV21-1 to TRBJ1-4. TRBV21-1 has pseudogene status. Sequences were derived from peripheral blood, sampled on day 0 of AZD1222 vaccination. The CDR3 region has the DNA TGTGCCAGCAGCAAAGTGGAGAGGGTCGAAAAACTGTTTTTT. Residues: CASSKVERVEKLFF.